This TCR beta chain was sequenced in a study of T cells in Graves' hyperthyroidism and ophthalmopathy (dated by TCRdb to the late 2010s). Notes on the research overall: Peripheral blood was collected at initial diagnosis, before any treatment. To identify distinguishing TCR V-J signatures, a discovery cohort of around 98 patients was used, comprising roughly 45 with Graves' ophthalmopathy and approximately 57 with stable Graves' hyperthyroidism. Prospective prediction of ophthalmopathy was tested in an independent validation cohort of fewer than 20 hyperthyroidism patients and 17 patients who later progressed to ophthalmopathy. The approximately 100 discovery patients were randomly split 7:3 into training and test sets. In addition, the study compared T-cell repertoires in thyroid tissue and in blood from six Graves' hyperthyroidism patients. Following sampling, methimazole starting at 30 mg daily was given to hyperthyroidism patients, and high-dose intravenous methylprednisolone was given to ophthalmopathy patients. The paper reports TCR Vbeta CDR3 sequencing of some 140 peripheral blood samples: around 45 ophthalmopathy, under 85 hyperthyroidism and around 17 progressor patients. The research as a whole found: Sample size was not statistically predetermined, and blinding of investigators to group allocation was not performed. Blood samples also contained most of the expanded thyroid clonotypes (frequency above 0.001), which suggests that blood repertoires may reflect thyroid immune responses. During validation, the model predicted progression to ophthalmopathy a median of approximately six months ahead of onset, with roughly 65% sensitivity and less than 85% specificity. In cross-validation, a model built on a 13 V-J signature told ophthalmopathy apart from stable hyperthyroidism with 87.88% sensitivity and about 81% specificity, and in testing the same model reached 80%/75%.

Amplification of TCR beta CDR3 regions was carried out from RNA transcripts. A first-round RT-PCR of the TCR CDR3 used the HTBI primer set with the Qiagen OneStep RT-PCR kit. Libraries were constructed in a second round of multiplex PCR, after which size selection and purification were performed. Paired-end sequencing of the libraries was performed with 100 bp reads on an Illumina HiSeq2000. The original pipeline was this. SOAPnuke was used to process the raw data, throwing out any read that contained adapters or uncalled bases, had a mean Phred below 15, or lacked an exact constant-primer or identifier match. High-quality paired reads were merged using COPE v1.2.5, and each unique nucleotide sequence was defined as a clonotype. MiTCR v1.1 was used to align the clonotypes against IMGT TRBV, TRBD and TRBJ reference segments. Analysis was restricted to V-J combinations with a frequency above 0.0001, which covered roughly 99% of repertoires. A TCS score was defined as the ratio between F50 (clonal expansion) and ExV (chaos), using BLOSUM62-based TCRdist between CDR3 peptides within each V-J. Welch's t-statistics and random forest reduced some 510 V-J features to 10 to 15, which were used in a naive Bayes classifier (R e1071). TCRdb reprocessing: public reads trimmed at Q25 with fastp, clones called with MiXCR, in-frame beta chains kept. When rows share a CDR3 protein, they turn into one entry using the most common DNA and genes. Clone size and V and J calls follow TCRdb, not the original study. The sample has roughly 650,000 distinct CDR3 sequences on record, roughly 15% of them singletons. The top ten constitute more than 3% of the sample.

Based on the germline V gene (reference sequence), the CDR1 and CDR2 sequences are DFQATT and SNEGSKA. V is reduced by 6 bases and J by 0 bases, leaving a spacing of 15 bases between them. Measured from the cysteine to the phenylalanine, the CDR3 is 15 residues long. The DNA shown is the 45-base CDR3, in frame from base 1. This clonotype showed up many times. The specificity of this receptor is unknown. Within one base of it there is no much larger clone, and no base qualities were kept. Moderately to severely active disease, a Clinical Activity Score of at least 3, a NOSPECS grade of at least 4, and a duration under 3 months were present in ophthalmopathy patients. Exclusion was applied to patients with uncontrolled infections, other autoimmune diseases, pregnancy or lactation. Diagnoses relied on clinical symptoms, serum thyroxine and TRAb, thyroid ultrasound and orbital computed tomography. PBMCs were separated from roughly 9.6 ml of fresh peripheral blood using Ficoll-Paque density gradient centrifugation. Total RNA was extracted with Trizol reagent, and quality was checked on an Agilent 2100 Bioanalyzer.

The rearrangement joined TRBV20-1 to TRBJ2-1; matching of 5 bases hints at TRBD2 as the D gene. Source material: blood. The TCR was taken from a woman between 40 and 50 years old with Graves' ophthalmopathy. The nucleotides are TGCAGTGCCGGACTTTCTCCCGCCTCCTACAATGAGCAGTTCTTC. Its protein is CSAGLSPASYNEQFF.